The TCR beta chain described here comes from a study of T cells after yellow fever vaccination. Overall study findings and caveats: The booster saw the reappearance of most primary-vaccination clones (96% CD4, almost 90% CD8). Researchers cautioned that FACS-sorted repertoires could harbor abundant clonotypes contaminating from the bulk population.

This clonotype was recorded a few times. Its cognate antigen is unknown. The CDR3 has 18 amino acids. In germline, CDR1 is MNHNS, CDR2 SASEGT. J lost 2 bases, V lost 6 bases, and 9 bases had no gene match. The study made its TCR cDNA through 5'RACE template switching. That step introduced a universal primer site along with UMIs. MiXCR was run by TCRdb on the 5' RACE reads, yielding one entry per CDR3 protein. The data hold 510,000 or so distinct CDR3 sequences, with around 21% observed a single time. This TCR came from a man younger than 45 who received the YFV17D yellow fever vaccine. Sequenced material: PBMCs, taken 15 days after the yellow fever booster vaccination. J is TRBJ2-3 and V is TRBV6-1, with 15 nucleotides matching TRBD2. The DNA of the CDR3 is TGTGCCAGCAGAGGACTAGCGGGAGGGCTGGGGATCACAGATACGCAGTATTTT. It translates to CASRGLAGGLGITDTQYF.